The 27 T cell receptor beta chains below all came from one sample that was sequenced in a study of T cell responses to AZD1222 COVID-19 vaccine. Repertoires were generated with immunoSEQ multiplex PCR, while TCRdb's copy carries only in-frame clones and drops some. The top ten clones hold 1% to 1.5% of a sample with 180,000 or so clones, 92% of them seen once. The sample here was peripheral blood, taken 28 days after the second AZD1222 dose. These receptor sequences come from an adult who received the AZD1222 COVID-19 vaccine.

The J gene is TRBJ2-3, the V gene TRBV12-3 or TRBV12-4; D gene ambiguous. The CDR3 covers 12 residues. The V end was cut by 7 bases, the J end by 2 bases, with 7 bases between. The CDR3 DNA reads as TGTGCCAGCATAGGGCCCACAGATACGCAGTATTTT. Its translation is CASIGPTDTQYF.

The chain couples TRBV9 to TRBJ2-7, with 7 bases that match TRBD1. The V gene end was trimmed by 0 bases and the J gene end by 6 bases; junction bases not matched to a gene: 3. The CDR3 loop spans 13 amino acids. The germline gives CDR1 SGDLS, CDR2 YYNGEE. CDR3 coding DNA: TGTGCCAGCAGCGTAGTGGGACAGTCCGAGCAGTACTTC. This codes for CASSVVGQSEQYF.

The chain combines TRBV11-3 with TRBJ2-7; D is uncertain. This CDR3 contains 13 residues. V lost 3 bases, J lost 0 bases, and 6 bases lay in between. Germline V gene data show CDR1 as SGHNT and CDR2 as YENEEA. CDR3 bases: TGTGCCAGCAGCTTGACCGCCTCCTACGAGCAGTACTTC. It specifies CASSLTASYEQYF.

The chain has TRBV9 and TRBJ2-1; D is unresolved. Looked up from germline, CDR1 is SGDLS and CDR2 is YYNGEE. CDR3 length: 14 amino acids. Trimming pared 1 base from V and 8 bases from J, leaving 13 bases between. The DNA for the CDR3 is TGTGCCAGCAGCGTAAGCTCAAGTACCGATGAGCAGTTCTTC. Encoded protein: CASSVSSSTDEQFF.

V and J are TRBV7-9 and TRBJ1-2; D might be TRBD1 (6 bases). This CDR3 has 14 residues. V gave up 5 bases and J gave up 2 bases, with 12 bases separating them. The germline gives CDR1 SEHNR, CDR2 FQNEAQ (reference sequence). CDR3 bases: TGTGCCAGCAGCGCCGAGGGGGACAACTATGGCTACACCTTC. Its translation is CASSAEGDNYGYTF. The whole variable domain, filled in from reference TRBV7-9 and TRBJ1-2, reads DTGVSQNPRHKITKRGQNVTFRCDPISEHNRLYWYRQTLGQGPEFLTYFQNEAQLEKSRLLSDRFSAERPKGSFSTLEIQRTEQGDSAMYLCASSAEGDNYGYTFGSGTRLTVV.

This clone was observed a single time. This chain links TRBV6-2 or TRBV6-3 with TRBJ2-7, with D perhaps matching TRBD2 (5 bases). The CDR3 has 13 residues. Germline V CDR1 and CDR2: MNHEY, SVGEGT. V was clipped by 0 bases and J by 7 bases, with 10 bases between them. The CDR3 DNA follows: TGTGCCAGCAGTTACTCGCGGCGAGGGGAGCAGTACTTC. The encoded protein is CASSYSRRGEQYF.

V is TRBV19 and J is TRBJ1-3; unclear D gene. V lost 7 bases and J lost 3, with 10 bases in between. This CDR3 contains 13 residues. CDR1 and CDR2 from the germline V gene are LNHDA and SQIVND (reference sequence). CDR3 sequence reads: CASTPGVGNTIYF. The CDR3 DNA reads as TGTGCCAGTACCCCAGGCGTTGGAAACACCATATATTTT.

This clone came up once. This rearrangement joins TRBV11-2 to TRBJ1-4, with D uncertain. The CDR3 totals 13 residues. Trimming left V 2 bases short and J 8 bases short, with 9 bases between. Germline V gives CDR1 SGHAT, CDR2 FQNNGV. The CDR3 coding sequence is TGTGCCAGCAGCTTAACCCGGGCCGAAAAACTGTTTTTT. Translating gives CASSLTRAEKLFF.

The chain carries TRBV7-9 and TRBJ1-1; no clear D gene. V lost 1 base and J 3 bases, leaving 3 bases between the germline ends. In germline, CDR1 is SEHNR, CDR2 FQNEAQ (reference sequence). CDR3 size: 12 residues. The DNA for the CDR3 is TGTGCCAGCAGCTTAGTAGACACTGAAGCTTTCTTT. Its protein is CASSLVDTEAFF.

This clone was counted once. The chain carries TRBV2 and TRBJ1-3, with TRBD1 as a possible D gene (5 bases). Germline V CDR1 and CDR2: SNHLY, FYNNEI. The V gene lost 3 bases and the J gene lost 4 bases, with 10 bases spanning the gap. The CDR3 is made up of 14 amino acids. This CDR3 is CASSERGLGNTIYF. The CDR3 DNA reads TGTGCCAGCAGTGAGCGGGGGTTAGGAAACACCATATATTTT.

The genes are TRBV7-9 and TRBJ1-4; no firm D call. Trimming removed 2 bases at V and 3 bases at J, with 10 bases between. Germline assignment: CDR1 SEHNR and CDR2 FQNEAQ (reference sequence). CDR3 size: 15 residues. In DNA, the CDR3 is TGTGCCAGCAGCTTATCGGCTGTTCCTAATGAAAAACTGTTTTTT. Its protein is CASSLSAVPNEKLFF. The full variable domain, its missing parts supplied by reference TRBV7-9 and TRBJ1-4, is DTGVSQNPRHKITKRGQNVTFRCDPISEHNRLYWYRQTLGQGPEFLTYFQNEAQLEKSRLLSDRFSAERPKGSFSTLEIQRTEQGDSAMYLCASSLSAVPNEKLFFGSGTQLSVL.

The rearrangement links TRBV13 to TRBJ1-4, with 7 bases identical to TRBD1. V was pared by 10 bases and J by 6 bases, with 5 bases of the junction left unmatched. CDR1 and CDR2 from the germline V gene are PRHDT and FYEKMQ (reference sequence). The CDR3 runs to 12 residues. The CDR3 spells CATQQGDEKLFF. CDR3 bases: TGTGCCACCCAGCAGGGGGATGAAAAACTGTTTTTT.

The genes are TRBV4-3 and TRBJ2-2; 7 bases match TRBD1. Losses at the gene ends were 1 base for V and 2 bases for J; bases not matched to a gene: 10. Germline V gene data show CDR1 as LGHNA and CDR2 as YSLEER. CDR3 length equals 18 residues. As DNA, the CDR3 is TGCGCCAGCAGCCAAGCGGGAAACAGGGGCCGAAACACCGGGGAGCTGTTTTTT. Translated: CASSQAGNRGRNTGELFF.

This clone was picked up a small number of times. CDR3 amino acids: CASSFGDYEQYF. The DNA of the CDR3 is TGTGCCAGCAGTTTCGGCGACTACGAGCAGTACTTC. The V call is TRBV28, the J call TRBJ2-7; D is uncertain. The CDR3 is 12 residues long. From germline, CDR1 is MDHEN and CDR2 SYDVKM. Trimming pared 3 bases from V and 3 bases from J, leaving 6 bases between. Complete variable domain (other parts from reference TRBV28 and TRBJ2-7): DVKVTQSSRYLVKRTGEKVFLECVQDMDHENMFWYRQDPGLGLRLIYFSYDVKMKEKGDIPEGYSVSREKKERFSLILESASTNQTSMYLCASSFGDYEQYFGPGTRLTVT.

This chain links TRBV27 with TRBJ1-5, with D unclear. Germline-derived CDR1 and CDR2 are MNHEY and SMNVEV (reference sequence). This CDR3 is built from 16 residues. V lost 0 bases and J 0 bases, leaving 9 bases between the germline ends. CDR3 coding DNA: TGTGCCAGCAGTTTATCGGGCGGCTATAGCAATCAGCCCCAGCATTTT. Translated, it gives CASSLSGGYSNQPQHF.

Ten or more counts support this clone. The V and J genes are TRBV2 and TRBJ2-1, with TRBD2 identical over 14 bases. The CDR3 runs 14 residues. V shed 5 bases, J shed 15 bases, and the junction held 9 bases outside the gene matches. The V gene's germline CDR1 is SNHLY and CDR2 FYNNEI. CDR3 residues: CASSPGLAGVHLFF. Here the CDR3 DNA reads TGTGCCAGCAGTCCGGGACTAGCGGGAGTTCACCTGTTCTTC. Full variable domain (outside the CDR3, taken from reference TRBV2 and TRBJ2-1): EPEVTQTPSHQVTQMGQEVILRCVPISNHLYFYWYRQILGQKVEFLVSFYNNEISEKSEIFDDQFSVERPDGSNFTLKIRSTKLEDSAMYFCASSPGLAGVHLFFGPGTRLTVL.

This clone was seen once. The rearrangement uses TRBV4-2 and TRBJ1-2; 8 bases are a match to TRBD1. Per the germline V gene, CDR1 is LGHNA and CDR2 is YNFKEQ. After removal of 1 base from V and 7 bases from J, the junction contained 5 bases not matched to a gene. The CDR3 has 14 residues. The CDR3 reads CASSQALTGGGYTF. The CDR3 bases are TGTGCCAGCAGCCAAGCTCTAACAGGGGGTGGCTACACCTTC.

This chain connects TRBV6-5 to TRBJ2-4; D possibly corresponds to TRBD1 (5 bases). The germline V gene encodes CDR1 MNHEY and CDR2 SVGAGI. V lost 2 bases and J lost 9, with 14 bases in between. This CDR3 comprises 14 residues. The CDR3 DNA follows: TGTGCCAGCAGTTACGGGCAGGGTAAAGGCATTCAGTACTTC. It translates to CASSYGQGKGIQYF.

This chain links TRBV29-1 with TRBJ1-4, with 8 bases fitting TRBD1. The CDR3 sequence is 13 residues long. V shed 6 bases and J 5 bases; nucleotides not matched to a gene: 5. CDR1 is SQVTM and CDR2 is ANQGSEA in the germline V gene. DNA of the CDR3: TGCAGCGTGGGACAGGAAGAAAATGAAAAACTGTTTTTT. It translates to CSVGQEENEKLFF.

The rearrangement uses TRBV28 and TRBJ1-1; D gene unclear. V was pared by 3 bases and J by 0 bases, with 8 bases between. This CDR3 spans 14 amino acids. CDR1 is MDHEN and CDR2 is SYDVKM in the germline V gene. CDR3 DNA sequence: TGTGCCAGCAGTTTCGGGGAAATGAACACTGAAGCTTTCTTT. Protein sequence: CASSFGEMNTEAFF.

This chain joins TRBV27 and TRBJ2-7; 9 bases align to TRBD1. Germline V gene lookup returns CDR1 MNHEY and CDR2 SMNVEV (reference sequence). Germline trimming cut 5 bases from V and 3 bases from J; bases unmatched to any gene: 2. CDR3 length equals 13 residues. The CDR3 reads CASSRTGDYEQYF. CDR3 DNA sequence: TGTGCCAGCAGTCGGACAGGGGACTACGAGCAGTACTTC.

The chain is built from TRBV19 and TRBJ2-3, with TRBD1 matching over 11 bases. V shed 3 bases, J shed 8 bases, and the junction held 13 bases outside the gene matches. Germline lookup yields CDR1 LNHDA and CDR2 SQIVND (reference sequence). This CDR3 contains 17 residues. CDR3 coding DNA: TGTGCCAGTAGTATGCTCGCCGGGACAGGGGGTTCCGGTACGCAGTATTTT. Protein product: CASSMLAGTGGSGTQYF.

This chain uses TRBV30 with TRBJ1-6; 10 bases agree with TRBD1. V gave up 3 bases and J gave up 7 bases; unmatched junction bases: 6. The CDR3 is 15 residues long. Germline CDR1 is GTSNPN and CDR2 is SVGIG (reference sequence). The chain's CDR3 is CAWSPRGQGNSPLHF. The CDR3 DNA follows: TGTGCCTGGAGCCCACGGGGACAGGGGAATTCACCCCTCCACTTT.

This clone has just a few counts. J is TRBJ2-7 and V is TRBV18; the D gene could be TRBD1 or TRBD2 (7 bases each). The germline V gene encodes CDR1 KGHSH and CDR2 LQKENI. The length of the CDR3 is 15 residues. V was shortened by 3 bases and J by 3 bases, with 15 bases between the two germline ends. CDR3 coding DNA: TGTGCCAGCTCACCGGGGGGAGGGGGCAGCTACGAGCAGTACTTC. Protein product: CASSPGGGGSYEQYF.

This clone has only one observation. This chain links TRBV28 with TRBJ1-2; D uncertain. V lost 5 bases to trimming and J lost 0 bases, with 13 bases between them. This CDR3 contains 15 residues. Germline CDR1 reads MDHEN; CDR2 reads SYDVKM. The CDR3, as DNA: TGTGCCAGCAGTCGAAACCTGGCTACTAACTATGGCTACACCTTC. This translates into CASSRNLATNYGYTF.

This rearrangement joins TRBV18 to TRBJ1-2; no definite D call. The length of the CDR3 is 14 residues. Looked up from germline, CDR1 is KGHSH and CDR2 is LQKENI. The V end was cut by 0 bases, the J end by 4 bases, with 9 bases between. CDR3 amino acids: CASSPPVGIYGYTF. The CDR3 coding sequence is TGTGCCAGCTCACCACCCGTCGGGATCTATGGCTACACCTTC.

This chain connects TRBV10-3 to TRBJ1-1; maybe TRBD1 (6 bases). Germline V CDR1 and CDR2: ENHRY, SYGVKD. V shed 7 bases and J shed 3 bases, with 18 bases lying between them. The CDR3 runs 15 residues. DNA for the CDR3: TGTGCCATCACGACGCCAGGGGCGGGGTACACTGAAGCTTTCTTT. It is translated as CAITTPGAGYTEAFF.